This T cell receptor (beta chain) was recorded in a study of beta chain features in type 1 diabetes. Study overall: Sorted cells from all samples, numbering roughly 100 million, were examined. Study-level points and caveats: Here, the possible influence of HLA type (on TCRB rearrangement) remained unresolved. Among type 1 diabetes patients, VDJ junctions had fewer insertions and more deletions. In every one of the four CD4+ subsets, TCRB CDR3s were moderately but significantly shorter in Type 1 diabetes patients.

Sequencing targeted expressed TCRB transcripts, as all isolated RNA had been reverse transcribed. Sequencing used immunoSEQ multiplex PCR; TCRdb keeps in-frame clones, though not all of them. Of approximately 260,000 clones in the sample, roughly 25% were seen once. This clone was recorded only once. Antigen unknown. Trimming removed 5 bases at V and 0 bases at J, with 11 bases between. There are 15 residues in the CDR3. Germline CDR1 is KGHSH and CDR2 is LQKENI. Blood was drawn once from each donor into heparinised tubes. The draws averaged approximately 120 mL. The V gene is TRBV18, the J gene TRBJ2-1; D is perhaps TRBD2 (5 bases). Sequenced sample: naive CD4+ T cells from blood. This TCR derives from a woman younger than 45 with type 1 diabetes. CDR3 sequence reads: CASSVGMPSYNEQFF. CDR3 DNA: TGTGCCAGCTCAGTCGGGATGCCCTCCTACAATGAGCAGTTCTTC.